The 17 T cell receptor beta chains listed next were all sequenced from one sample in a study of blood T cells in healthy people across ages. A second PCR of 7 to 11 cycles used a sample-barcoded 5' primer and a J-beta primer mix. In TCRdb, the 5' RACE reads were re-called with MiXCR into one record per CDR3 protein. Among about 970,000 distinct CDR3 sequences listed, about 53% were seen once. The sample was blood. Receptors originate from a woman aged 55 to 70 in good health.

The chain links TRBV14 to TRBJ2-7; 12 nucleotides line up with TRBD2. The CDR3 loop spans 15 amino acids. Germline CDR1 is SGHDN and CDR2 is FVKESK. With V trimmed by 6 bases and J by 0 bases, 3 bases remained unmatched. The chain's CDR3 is CASRLTSGSSYEQYF. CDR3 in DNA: TGTGCCAGCAGGCTGACTAGCGGGAGCTCCTACGAGCAGTACTTC.

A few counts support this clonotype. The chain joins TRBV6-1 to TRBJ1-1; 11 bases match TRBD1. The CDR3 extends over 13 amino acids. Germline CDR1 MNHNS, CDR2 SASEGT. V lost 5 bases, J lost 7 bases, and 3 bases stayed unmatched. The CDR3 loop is CASSLDRGLEAFF. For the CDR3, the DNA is TGTGCCAGCAGTCTGGACAGGGGGCTTGAAGCTTTCTTT.

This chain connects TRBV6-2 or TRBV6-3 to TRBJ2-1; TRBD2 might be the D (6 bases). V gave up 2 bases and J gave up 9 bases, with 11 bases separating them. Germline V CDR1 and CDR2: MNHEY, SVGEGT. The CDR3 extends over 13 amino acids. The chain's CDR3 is CASSYRENTEQFF. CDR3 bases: TGTGCCAGCAGTTACCGGGAGAACACTGAGCAGTTCTTC.

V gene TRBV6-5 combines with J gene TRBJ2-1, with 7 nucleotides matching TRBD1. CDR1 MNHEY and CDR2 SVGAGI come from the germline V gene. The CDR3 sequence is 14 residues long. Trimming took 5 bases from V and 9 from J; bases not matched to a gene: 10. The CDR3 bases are TGTGCCAGCAGTGACGGTCCAGGGGGTGCTGAGCAGTTCTTC. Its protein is CASSDGPGGAEQFF.

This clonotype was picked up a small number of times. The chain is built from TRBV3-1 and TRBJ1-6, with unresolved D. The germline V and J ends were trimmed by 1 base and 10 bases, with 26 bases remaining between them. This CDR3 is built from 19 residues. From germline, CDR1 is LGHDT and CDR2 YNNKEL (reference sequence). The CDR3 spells CASSQGILGFTSSGSPLHF. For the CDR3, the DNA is TGTGCCAGCAGCCAAGGAATATTGGGATTCACATCTTCAGGATCACCCCTCCACTTT.

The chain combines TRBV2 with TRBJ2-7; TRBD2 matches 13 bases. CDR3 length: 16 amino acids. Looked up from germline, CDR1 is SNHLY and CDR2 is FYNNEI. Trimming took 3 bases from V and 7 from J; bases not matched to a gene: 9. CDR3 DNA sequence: TGTGCCAGCAGTGACCCCGGACTAGCGGGAGTACATGAGCAGTACTTC. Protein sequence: CASSDPGLAGVHEQYF.

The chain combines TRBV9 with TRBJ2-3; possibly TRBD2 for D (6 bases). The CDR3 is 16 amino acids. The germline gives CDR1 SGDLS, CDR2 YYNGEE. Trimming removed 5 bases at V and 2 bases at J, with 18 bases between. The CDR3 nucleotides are TGTGCCAGCAGGGGTCTGCGCGGGGCCTCCACAGATACGCAGTATTTT. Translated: CASRGLRGASTDTQYF.

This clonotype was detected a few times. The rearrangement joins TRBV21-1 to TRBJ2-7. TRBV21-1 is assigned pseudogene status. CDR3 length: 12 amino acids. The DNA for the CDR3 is TGTGCCAGCAGCAAAGGGTCCTACGAGCAGTACTTC. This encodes CASSKGSYEQYF.

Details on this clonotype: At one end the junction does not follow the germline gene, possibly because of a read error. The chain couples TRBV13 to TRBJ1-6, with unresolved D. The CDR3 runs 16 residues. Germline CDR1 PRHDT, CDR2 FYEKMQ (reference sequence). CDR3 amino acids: CASSSRPQAGNSPPHF. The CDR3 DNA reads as TGTGCCAGCAGCTCCAGACCCCAGGCTGGGAATTCACCCCCCCACTTT.

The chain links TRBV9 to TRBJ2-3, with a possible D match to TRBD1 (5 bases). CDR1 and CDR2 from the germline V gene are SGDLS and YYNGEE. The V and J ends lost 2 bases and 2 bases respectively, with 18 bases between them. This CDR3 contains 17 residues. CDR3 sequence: CASSVGQPTGHTDTQYF. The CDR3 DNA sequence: TGTGCCAGCAGCGTGGGGCAGCCCACCGGGCACACAGATACGCAGTATTTT.

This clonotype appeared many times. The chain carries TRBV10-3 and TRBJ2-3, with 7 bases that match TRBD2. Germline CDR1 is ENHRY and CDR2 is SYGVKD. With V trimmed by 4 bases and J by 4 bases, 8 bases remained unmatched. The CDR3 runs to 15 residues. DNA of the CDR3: TGTGCCATCAGTGTCGAAGCGGGGTTAGCAGATACGCAGTATTTT. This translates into CAISVEAGLADTQYF.

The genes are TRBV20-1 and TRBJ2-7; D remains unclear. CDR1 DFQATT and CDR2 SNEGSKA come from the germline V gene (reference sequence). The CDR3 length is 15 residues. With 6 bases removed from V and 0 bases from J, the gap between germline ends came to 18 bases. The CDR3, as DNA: TGCAGTGCCCCCTTCCTAGGCCGTTCCTCCTACGAGCAGTACTTC. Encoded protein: CSAPFLGRSSYEQYF.

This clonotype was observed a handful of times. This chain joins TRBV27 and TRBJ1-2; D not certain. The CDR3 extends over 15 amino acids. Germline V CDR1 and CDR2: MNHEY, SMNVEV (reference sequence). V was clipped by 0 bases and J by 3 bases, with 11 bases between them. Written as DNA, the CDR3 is TGTGCCAGCAGTTTATCGATTGTGGATTACTATGGCTACACCTTC. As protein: CASSLSIVDYYGYTF.

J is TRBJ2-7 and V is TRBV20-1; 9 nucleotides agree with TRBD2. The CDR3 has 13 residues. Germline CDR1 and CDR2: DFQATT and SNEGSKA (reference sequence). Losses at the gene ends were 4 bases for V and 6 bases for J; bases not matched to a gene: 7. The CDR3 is CSAMTSGSGEQYF. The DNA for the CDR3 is TGCAGTGCTATGACTAGCGGATCGGGCGAGCAGTACTTC.

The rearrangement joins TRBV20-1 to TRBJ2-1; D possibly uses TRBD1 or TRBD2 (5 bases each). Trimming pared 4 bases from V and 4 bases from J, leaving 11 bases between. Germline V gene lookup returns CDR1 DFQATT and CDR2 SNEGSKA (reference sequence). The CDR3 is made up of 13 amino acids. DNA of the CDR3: TGCAGTGCTATAAGGGGACGATACAATGAGCAGTTCTTC. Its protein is CSAIRGRYNEQFF.

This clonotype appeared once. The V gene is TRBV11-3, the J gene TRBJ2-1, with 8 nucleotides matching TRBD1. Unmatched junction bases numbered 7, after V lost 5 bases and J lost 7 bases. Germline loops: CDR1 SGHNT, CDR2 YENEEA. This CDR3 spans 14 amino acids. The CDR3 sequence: CASSHRQGSNEQFF. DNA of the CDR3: TGTGCCAGCAGCCACCGACAGGGGAGTAATGAGCAGTTCTTC.

The DNA of the CDR3 is TGCGCCAGCAGCCAATTCCCCACAGGGACTAGTTCATCCGAGCAGTACTTC. It is translated as CASSQFPTGTSSSEQYF. V gene TRBV4-1 combines with J gene TRBJ2-7; 8 nucleotides match TRBD2. V gave up 2 bases and J gave up 6 bases; unmatched junction bases: 15. CDR1 is MGHRA, CDR2 YSYEKL, per germline. The CDR3 contains 17 residues.